Included here is one T cell receptor beta chain sequence, with context. The sample is drawn from a study of control samples from healthy donors and cancer patients. Assay used: immunoSEQ multiplex PCR; TCRdb lists only in-frame clones, some missing. In the table there are about 63,000 clones, approximately 85% of which are singletons. V lost 3 bases, J lost 7 bases, and 13 bases stayed unmatched. CDR1 is KGHDR and CDR2 is SFDVKD in the germline V gene. The CDR3 has 16 residues. The sequence derives from a middle-aged man in good health. Sequencing was performed on blood. J is TRBJ1-1 and V is TRBV24-1, with TRBD1 identical over 7 bases. CDR3 in amino acids: CATSDLWRGLLGEAFF. CDR3 DNA: TGTGCCACCAGTGATCTTTGGAGGGGGCTTTTGGGTGAAGCTTTCTTT.